A single sample gave rise to the 29 T cell receptor beta chains below, sequenced in a study of T cell repertoires in cytomegalovirus infection. TCRdb redid the calling of the reads with MiXCR, one entry per CDR3 protein. The data contain some 480,000 distinct CDR3 sequences, 33% of them seen just once; the ten biggest clones take up roughly a sixth. These receptors' antigens are unknown. Sample: cultured PBMCs, taken from culture after CMV antigen stimulation. The receptor source for this set is a human donor in good health (CMV status not recorded). Some clones in this sample may be carry-over from other donors' samples.

This clonotype turned up a few times. V and J are TRBV4-1 and TRBJ2-2, with no clear D. There are 14 residues in the CDR3. Between the trimmed V and J ends, which lost 4 bases and 6 bases, there was a span of 12 bases. Germline V gene sequence: CDR1 MGHRA, CDR2 YSYEKL. CDR3 DNA: TGCGCCAGCAGCCCCCGTCCCTGGGCCGGGGAGCTGTTTTTT. This sequence encodes CASSPRPWAGELFF.

V gene TRBV11-2 combines with J gene TRBJ2-7; the D is unclear. Germline V gene sequence: CDR1 SGHAT, CDR2 FQNNGV. V lost 5 bases, J lost 2 bases, and 7 bases lay in between. The CDR3 consists of 12 residues. The CDR3 sequence: CASSPATYEQYV. For the CDR3, the DNA is TGTGCCAGCAGCCCAGCTACCTACGAGCAGTACGTC.

The rearrangement uses TRBV7-8 and TRBJ2-3; D is ambiguous. Germline CDR1 is SGHVS and CDR2 is FQNEAQ. The CDR3 is 16 residues long. V lost 5 bases and J lost 1, with 16 bases in between. The CDR3 nucleotides are TGTGCCAGCAGCCCCCTCCTACCAGAAGGCACAGATACGCAGTATTTT. Amino acids: CASSPLLPEGTDTQYF. The complete variable domain, with remaining parts taken from reference TRBV7-8 and TRBJ2-3, reads GAGVSQSPRYKVAKRGQDVALRCDPISGHVSLFWYQQALGQGPEFLTYFQNEAQLDKSGLPSDRFFAERPEGSVSTLKIQRTQQEDSAVYLCASSPLLPEGTDTQYFGPGTRLTVL.

This clonotype turned up a few times. The V gene is TRBV7-2, the J gene TRBJ2-5; D not certain. Per the germline V gene, CDR1 is SGHTA and CDR2 is FQGNSA. The CDR3 consists of 15 residues. The germline V and J ends were trimmed by 5 bases and 1 base, with 14 bases remaining between them. CDR3 DNA: TGTGCCAGCAGCCAATCCCTATCCGGCCAAGAGACCCAGTACTTC. Its protein product is CASSQSLSGQETQYF.

CDR3 in DNA: TGTGCCAGCTACTCTGGACTAGCGCCCTTGCATGAGCAGTTCTTC. It translates to CASYSGLAPLHEQFF. This chain links TRBV6-2 or TRBV6-3 with TRBJ2-1, with 9 nucleotides matching TRBD2. J was trimmed by 8 bases and V by 8 bases; bases with no gene match: 13. Germline CDR1 MNHEY, CDR2 SVGEGT. This CDR3 has 15 residues.

This clonotype was counted a single time. The gene calls are TRBV5-4 and TRBJ2-1; 9 nucleotides match TRBD2. The CDR3 extends over 15 amino acids. Unmatched junction bases numbered 11, after V lost 5 bases and J lost 8 bases. Germline lookup yields CDR1 SGHNT and CDR2 YYREEE (reference sequence). CDR3 DNA: TGTGCCAGCAGACTGACCGGGACTAGCCTCGATGAGCAGTTCTTC. Residues: CASRLTGTSLDEQFF.

This chain connects TRBV27 to TRBJ1-2; 7 bases map to TRBD1. CDR1 and CDR2 (germline): MNHEY, SMNVEV (reference sequence). The CDR3 spans 15 residues. V dropped 6 bases and J dropped 4; count of bases not matched to a gene: 11. The CDR3 DNA reads TGTGCCAGCAGACCAACAGGGGACTCGTTCTATGGCTACACCTTC. It is translated as CASRPTGDSFYGYTF.

This clonotype occurred many times. The chain's CDR3 is CASSSPTGITNGYTF. The CDR3 bases are TGTGCCAGCAGTTCACCTACAGGGATAACGAATGGCTACACCTTC. This chain joins TRBV28 and TRBJ1-2; possibly TRBD1 for D (6 bases). Germline assignment: CDR1 MDHEN and CDR2 SYDVKM. V lost 4 bases, J lost 6 bases, and 18 bases lay in between. The CDR3 covers 15 residues.

Only a few counts were recorded for this clonotype. This rearrangement joins TRBV12-3 or TRBV12-4 to TRBJ2-1; D remains unclear. The CDR3 loop spans 14 amino acids. Trimming took off 7 bases at V and 0 bases at J, with 10 bases between the two ends. The chain's CDR3 is CASTRVGSYNEQFF. The CDR3 DNA is TGTGCCAGCACCCGCGTGGGCTCCTACAATGAGCAGTTCTTC.

V gene TRBV7-8 combines with J gene TRBJ1-1; D call uncertain. Trimming stripped 5 bases from V and 0 bases from J, with 10 bases between. The CDR3 is made up of 14 amino acids. CDR1 SGHVS and CDR2 FQNEAQ come from the germline V gene. CDR3 amino acids: CASSPVPMNTEAFF. CDR3 coding DNA: TGTGCCAGCAGCCCCGTTCCAATGAACACTGAAGCTTTCTTT.

J is TRBJ2-2 and V is TRBV12-3 or TRBV12-4; D is perhaps TRBD2 (7 bases). V lost 6 bases and J 6 bases, leaving 20 bases between the germline ends. This CDR3 is built from 16 residues. In DNA form, the CDR3 reads TGTGCCAGCAGGAGGGGGGGGGATCCCCGACCCGGGGAGCTGTTTTTT. As protein: CASRRGGDPRPGELFF.

This clonotype occurred many times. The chain has TRBV7-8 and TRBJ2-1; tentative D call: TRBD2 (6 bases). The CDR3 runs 17 residues. Germline CDR1 is SGHVS and CDR2 is FQNEAQ. Trimming removed 5 bases from V and 0 bases from J, with 17 bases in between. The DNA for the CDR3 is TGTGCCAGCAGCAATCCAAGAGCGGGTCGCTCCTACAATGAGCAGTTCTTC. This translates into CASSNPRAGRSYNEQFF.

This clonotype was detected a few times. V is TRBV28 and J is TRBJ1-6, with D hard to call. V lost 5 bases to trimming and J lost 9 bases, with 14 bases between them. The CDR3 loop spans 14 amino acids. Germline-derived CDR1 and CDR2 are MDHEN and SYDVKM. The CDR3 loop is CASSIRHGGSPLHF. CDR3 DNA sequence: TGTGCCAGCAGTATAAGACATGGTGGTTCACCCCTCCACTTT.

The chain joins TRBV30 to TRBJ1-2; perhaps TRBD1 as D (5 bases). The CDR3 extends over 14 amino acids. The V gene lost 1 base and the J gene lost 4 bases, with 13 bases spanning the gap. Germline CDR1 and CDR2: GTSNPN and SVGIG (reference sequence). The CDR3, as DNA: TGTGCCTGGAGTGACCGAGGGGCAGCCTATGGCTACACCTTC. Translation: CAWSDRGAAYGYTF. Filled out from reference TRBV30 and TRBJ1-2, the complete variable domain reads SQTIHQWPATLVQPVGSPLSLECTVEGTSNPNLYWYRQAAGRGLQLLFYSVGIGQISSEVPQNLSASRPQDRQFILSSKKLLLSDSGFYLCAWSDRGAAYGYTFGSGTRLTVV.

About this clonotype itself: This may come from a read error, since a much larger clone is one base off. Lacking the conserved final phenylalanine or tryptophan, this CDR3 likely reflects a read error. J is TRBJ2-3 and V is TRBV6-2 or TRBV6-3, with TRBD2 identical over 7 bases. This CDR3 is built from 14 residues. Germline V CDR1 and CDR2: MNHEY, SVGEGT. With V trimmed by 5 bases and J by 9 bases, 11 bases remained unmatched. The CDR3 DNA sequence: TGTGCCAGCAGTCCGGGACTAACGGGAGTGACGCAGTATTCT. It translates to CASSPGLTGVTQYS.

In this sample, this clonotype turned up many times. The CDR3 DNA is TGTGCCAGCAGCTTGCAGAGCTACTACACCTTC. As protein: CASSLQSYYTF. V gene TRBV5-4 combines with J gene TRBJ1-2, with D hard to call. Germline V gene sequence: CDR1 SGHNT, CDR2 YYREEE (reference sequence). The CDR3 runs to 11 residues. With 1 base removed from V and 10 bases from J, the gap between germline ends came to 8 bases. Full variable domain (rest looked up from reference TRBV5-4 and TRBJ1-2): ETGVTQSPTHLIKTRGQQVTLRCSSQSGHNTVSWYQQALGQGPQFIFQYYREEENGRGNFPPRFSGLQFPNYSSELNVNALELDDSALYLCASSLQSYYTFGSGTRLTVV.

The chain links TRBV6-2 or TRBV6-3 to TRBJ2-1; TRBD2 aligns across 11 bases. Germline V gene sequence: CDR1 MNHEY, CDR2 SVGEGT. CDR3 length: 16 residues. J lost 7 bases, V lost 5 bases, and 10 bases had no gene match. The CDR3 reads CASSANSGRARNEQFF. The CDR3 DNA reads TGTGCCAGCAGTGCAAATAGCGGGAGGGCCCGGAATGAGCAGTTCTTC.

This clonotype was seen only a few times. This chain connects TRBV11-2 to TRBJ2-5; 7 bases are shared with TRBD1. Germline lookup yields CDR1 SGHAT and CDR2 FQNNGV. After removal of 4 bases from V and 5 bases from J, the junction contained 10 bases not matched to a gene. The CDR3 has 15 residues. CDR3 sequence reads: CASSWAFTGVETQYF. The CDR3 bases are TGTGCCAGCAGCTGGGCCTTCACAGGGGTCGAGACCCAGTACTTC.

This clonotype was picked up a small number of times. The chain uses TRBV6-2 or TRBV6-3 and TRBJ2-1, with D possibly being TRBD2 (5 bases). This CDR3 contains 14 residues. Trimming took off 0 bases at V and 9 bases at J, with 12 bases between the two ends. Germline V lookup: CDR1 MNHEY, CDR2 SVGEGT. CDR3 amino acids: CASSYSDSRSEQFF. The CDR3 DNA is TGTGCCAGCAGTTACTCGGACTCGAGGAGTGAGCAGTTCTTC.

This clonotype appeared a single time. The chain couples TRBV12-3 or TRBV12-4 to TRBJ1-1; D uncertain. This CDR3 region has 12 residues. V gave up 7 bases and J gave up 1 base, with 7 bases separating them. The CDR3 region has the DNA TGTGCCAGCACTCAGCCGAACACTGAAGCTTTCTTT. Its translation: CASTQPNTEAFF.

This clonotype was counted at least ten times. The rearrangement links TRBV7-2 to TRBJ1-5; unclear D gene. The CDR3 extends over 14 amino acids. Germline values: CDR1 SGHTA, CDR2 FQGNSA. Trimming removed 2 bases at V and 3 bases at J, with 8 bases between. The CDR3 is CASSLPQLNQPQHF. CDR3 sequence (DNA): TGTGCCAGCAGCTTACCTCAGCTCAATCAGCCCCAGCATTTT.

The J gene is TRBJ2-2, the V gene TRBV9, with 12 bases that match TRBD2. Germline lookup yields CDR1 SGDLS and CDR2 YYNGEE. This CDR3 spans 18 amino acids. Losses at the gene ends were 1 base for V and 1 base for J; bases not matched to a gene: 5. The CDR3 bases are TGTGCCAGCAGCGTACTAGCGGGAGGGCCCCGGAACACCGGGGAGCTGTTTTTT. It is translated as CASSVLAGGPRNTGELFF.

The rearrangement uses TRBV27 and TRBJ1-2; the D is unclear. The CDR3 contains 15 residues. Germline-derived CDR1 and CDR2 are MNHEY and SMNVEV (reference sequence). The ends were cut back, 5 bases at V and 8 bases at J, with 21 bases in the middle. The CDR3 reads CASSLAGTMATGYTF. CDR3 DNA: TGTGCCAGCAGTCTGGCCGGTACTATGGCTACGGGCTACACCTTC.

The chain employs TRBV10-1 and TRBJ1-3, with a tentative D call TRBD1 (5 bases). V lost 0 bases and J 0 bases, leaving 12 bases between the germline ends. Per the germline V gene, CDR1 is WNHNN and CDR2 is SYGVQD (reference sequence). This CDR3 region has 17 residues. The CDR3 spells CASSESVGRSSGNTIYF. DNA for the CDR3: TGCGCCAGCAGTGAGTCTGTGGGACGGAGCTCTGGAAACACCATATATTTT.

The chain employs TRBV3-1 and TRBJ2-3; TRBD2 matches at 9 bases. Germline V gene lookup returns CDR1 LGHDT and CDR2 YNNKEL (reference sequence). This CDR3 region has 14 residues. J gave up 4 bases and V 6 bases, and 5 bases lay outside the gene matches. The CDR3 nucleotides are TGTGCCAGCAGACCCGCGGGAGGGCCAGATACGCAGTATTTT. Protein sequence: CASRPAGGPDTQYF.

The chain employs TRBV4-1 and TRBJ2-1; 9 bases agree with TRBD2. Germline V gives CDR1 MGHRA, CDR2 YSYEKL. V lost 2 bases to trimming and J lost 2 bases; unmatched junction nucleotides: 10. The CDR3 contains 18 residues. CDR3 nucleotides: TGCGCCAGCAGCCAAAGGGGGCGTAGCGGGGGAGCCTACAATGAGCAGTTCTTC. Amino acids: CASSQRGRSGGAYNEQFF.

The chain couples TRBV29-1 to TRBJ2-6, with TRBD2 identical over 13 bases. The V and J ends lost 7 bases and 3 bases, in that order; junction bases with no gene match: 6. The CDR3 spans 16 residues. CDR1 SQVTM and CDR2 ANQGSEA come from the germline V gene. This CDR3 reads CSARTSGRNGANVLTF. The DNA for the CDR3 is TGCAGCGCCCGGACTAGCGGGAGAAATGGGGCCAACGTCCTGACTTTC.

The chain joins TRBV5-6 to TRBJ2-7, with a possible D match to TRBD2 (6 bases). Trimming left V 2 bases short and J 1 base short, with 10 bases between. This CDR3 comprises 14 residues. Germline V lookup: CDR1 SGHDT, CDR2 YYEEEE. The CDR3 DNA reads as TGTGCCAGCAGCTTCCTAGCGCTATCCTACGAGCAGTACTTC. It yields the protein CASSFLALSYEQYF.

This clonotype was seen many times. The chain is built from TRBV4-2 and TRBJ2-7; TRBD2 matches at 12 bases. J was trimmed by 0 bases and V by 4 bases; bases with no gene match: 1. From germline, CDR1 is LGHNA and CDR2 YNFKEQ. CDR3 length: 15 amino acids. CDR3 DNA sequence: TGTGCCAGCAGCCGGACTAGCGGGGCCTCCTACGAGCAGTACTTC. The encoded protein is CASSRTSGASYEQYF.